Presented here are 9 T cell receptor beta chains from one specimen sequenced in a study of PD-1 blockade in classical Hodgkin lymphoma. Some clones are missing from TCRdb's copy, which holds only in-frame ones; the method was immunoSEQ multiplex PCR. The repertoire holds roughly 100,000 clones, about 92% seen once, with under 20% in the top ten. Time point meaning: cycle 4 day 1 (C4D1), after 5 to 7 weeks of nivolumab. Each of the patients experienced relapse following autologous stem cell transplantation, and their brentuximab vedotin exposure differed. The sequencing here drew on peripheral blood mononuclear cells (PBMCs), taken before the fourth cycle of nivolumab. These receptors originate from a human donor with classical Hodgkin lymphoma.

The chain couples TRBV9 to TRBJ2-1; 7 bases map to TRBD1. Germline V gene data show CDR1 as SGDLS and CDR2 as YYNGEE. This CDR3 contains 15 residues. V lost 0 bases to trimming and J lost 2 bases; unmatched junction nucleotides: 2. CDR3 residues: CASSVAGQTYNEQFF. CDR3 nucleotides: TGTGCCAGCAGCGTAGCGGGACAGACCTACAATGAGCAGTTCTTC. The complete variable domain, with remaining parts taken from reference TRBV9 and TRBJ2-1, reads DSGVTQTPKHLITATGQRVTLRCSPRSGDLSVYWYQQSLDQGLQFLIQYYNGEERAKGNILERFSAQQFPDLHSELNLSSLELGDSALYFCASSVAGQTYNEQFFGPGTRLTVL.

In its sample, this clone was seen once. The rearrangement uses TRBV6-5 and TRBJ1-5, with 9 bases aligning to TRBD1. Per germline, CDR1 MNHEY and CDR2 SVGAGI. The CDR3 runs 15 residues. V lost 2 bases, J lost 4 bases, and 3 bases stayed unmatched. The CDR3 here is CASSYTGTGNQPQHF. The CDR3 DNA reads TGTGCCAGCAGTTACACCGGGACAGGGAATCAGCCCCAGCATTTT.

This chain connects TRBV7-8 to TRBJ1-5, with D uncertain. This CDR3 is 18 amino acids long. CDR1 is SGHVS, CDR2 FQNEAQ, per germline. Trimming stripped 5 bases from V and 1 base from J, with 21 bases between. CDR3 amino acids: CASSRQVSPAGSNQPQHF. CDR3 in DNA: TGTGCCAGCAGCCGCCAGGTATCCCCCGCGGGAAGCAATCAGCCCCAGCATTTT.

The chain couples TRBV4-2 to TRBJ2-3; the D call may be TRBD1 or TRBD2 (5 bases each). The germline V gene has CDR1 LGHNA and CDR2 YNFKEQ. Trimming took 0 bases from V and 0 from J, leaving 19 bases between them. This CDR3 spans 19 amino acids. The CDR3 DNA is TGTGCCAGCAGCCAAGAAAGAGGATTACGGGGCGGCAGCACAGATACGCAGTATTTT. Its translation: CASSQERGLRGGSTDTQYF.

V and J are TRBV10-2 and TRBJ2-1; 9 nucleotides align to TRBD1. The V gene's germline CDR1 is WSHSY and CDR2 SAAADI. Unmatched junction bases numbered 7, after V lost 6 bases and J lost 7 bases. The CDR3 sequence is 14 residues long. CDR3 region: CASSDRGTSNEQFF. CDR3 sequence (DNA): TGCGCCAGCAGCGACAGGGGGACTTCAAATGAGCAGTTCTTC.

The gene calls are TRBV4-3 and TRBJ2-1; the match to TRBD2 covers 7 bases. CDR1 and CDR2 from the germline V gene are LGHNA and YSLEER. The J segment lost 4 bases and the V segment lost 4 bases, leaving 10 bases of the junction unmatched. This CDR3 is built from 16 residues. The CDR3 protein is CASSPRLAGFYNEQFF. CDR3 DNA: TGCGCCAGCAGCCCGCGGTTAGCGGGCTTTTACAATGAGCAGTTCTTC.

The J gene is TRBJ2-1, the V gene TRBV28, with a tentative D call TRBD2 (6 bases). Germline CDR1 and CDR2: MDHEN and SYDVKM. The CDR3 loop spans 17 amino acids. The ends were cut back, 1 base at V and 6 bases at J, with 19 bases in the middle. The CDR3 is CASSLFRRAGPGNEQFF. CDR3 nucleotide sequence: TGTGCCAGCAGTTTATTCCGTCGGGCGGGACCAGGCAATGAGCAGTTCTTC. Looking up the rest from reference TRBV28 and TRBJ2-1 gives the full variable domain: DVKVTQSSRYLVKRTGEKVFLECVQDMDHENMFWYRQDPGLGLRLIYFSYDVKMKEKGDIPEGYSVSREKKERFSLILESASTNQTSMYLCASSLFRRAGPGNEQFFGPGTRLTVL.

The rearrangement joins TRBV28 to TRBJ1-3, with D possibly TRBD1 on 5 matching bases. Trimming stripped 5 bases from V and 3 bases from J, with 17 bases between. Germline CDR1 and CDR2: MDHEN and SYDVKM. The CDR3 length is 16 residues. This CDR3 reads CASSQPGPSLGNTIYF. The CDR3 DNA reads TGTGCCAGCAGTCAGCCGGGACCCAGTCTTGGAAACACCATATATTTT.

The chain has TRBV4-1 and TRBJ1-4, with TRBD1 as a possible D gene (5 bases). Germline V CDR1 and CDR2: MGHRA, YSYEKL. CDR3 length equals 14 residues. Trimming took 0 bases from V and 6 from J, leaving 8 bases between them. DNA for the CDR3: TGCGCCAGCAGCCAAGAGAGGGGTTATGAAAAACTGTTTTTT. The encoded protein is CASSQERGYEKLFF.